These T cell receptor beta chains were read from a single sample in a study of blood T cell repertoires in COVID-19. TCRdb's copy holds only in-frame clones and misses some; the assay was immunoSEQ multiplex PCR. The table includes 120,000 or so clones, more than 70% detected once. Sequencing input: peripheral blood. The receptors were sampled from a woman in her forties or fifties with acute or convalescent COVID-19. Both conserved end residues are part of each CDR3. Each record gives: clone size, J gene, D gene, V gene, CDR3 DNA, CDR3 protein. The D gene is left open where the match is weak. Clone size appears in some rows only: once, few, many, or a class for an expanded clone.

>-|TRBJ2-3|-|TRBV10-3
TGTGCCATCAGGGGTAGGGGCCAGCCAGATACGCAGTATTTT
CAIRGRGQPDTQYF
>-|TRBJ1-5|TRBD1|TRBV11-2
TGTGCCAGCAGCTTAGACTCAGGGGGTAGGCAGCCCCAGCATTTT
CASSLDSGGRQPQHF
>-|TRBJ1-2|-|TRBV28
TGTGCCAGCGCCACAGGTGACTATGGCTACACCTTC
CASATGDYGYTF
>-|TRBJ1-2|-|TRBV6-5
TGTGCCGGGGGGATTAACGATGGCTACACCTTC
CAGGINDGYTF
>-|TRBJ2-2|TRBD1|TRBV2
TGTGCCAGCAGTGGTTGGACAGGGGGGTCCGGGGAGCTGTTTTTT
CASSGWTGGSGELFF
>-|TRBJ2-2|-|TRBV11-2
TGTGCCAGCAGCTTTTCGCGGGTGGGGACCGGGGAGCTGTTTTTT
CASSFSRVGTGELFF
>-|TRBJ1-1|-|TRBV10-3
TGTGCCATCAGTGAGTGGGGGGACCGGAACACTGAAGCTTTCTTT
CAISEWGDRNTEAFF
>-|TRBJ2-5|TRBD1|TRBV28
TGTGCCAGCAGTCCTGCCGGGACAGGGGGCGAGGAGACCCAGTACTTC
CASSPAGTGGEETQYF
>-|TRBJ1-1|TRBD1|TRBV6-5
TGTGCCAGCAGCGTGGACAGGGGCACTGAAGCTTTCTTT
CASSVDRGTEAFF
>-|TRBJ2-5|TRBD1|TRBV18
TGTGCCAGCTCGCGACAGGGTGGGGAGACCCAGTACTTC
CASSRQGGETQYF
>once|TRBJ2-1|-|TRBV6-6
TGTGCCAGCAGTTATGATGCCGGGAGCTCCTACAATGAGCAGTTCTTC
CASSYDAGSSYNEQFF
>-|TRBJ2-5|-|TRBV7-2
TGTGCCAGCAGCGCGGACTCCGCGACCCAGTACTTC
CASSADSATQYF
>-|TRBJ1-1|-|TRBV28
TGTGCCAGCATCACAGGGTTTACTGAAGCTTTCTTT
CASITGFTEAFF
>-|TRBJ1-1|-|TRBV6-5
TGTGCCAGCAGGACTGCCGGAGGCACTGAAGCTTTCTTT
CASRTAGGTEAFF
>-|TRBJ1-1|TRBD1|TRBV19
TGTGCCAGTAGGATACAGGGGCCGGCCGCTGAAGCTTTCTTT
CASRIQGPAAEAFF
>-|TRBJ1-4|-|TRBV5-1
TGCGCCAGCAGCTTGGCACAGGGACCTAATGAAAAACTGTTTTTT
CASSLAQGPNEKLFF
>-|TRBJ2-5|-|TRBV2
TGTGCCAGCAGTGGGCAAGAAGAGACCCAGTACTTC
CASSGQEETQYF
>-|TRBJ1-3|-|TRBV3-1/TRBV3-2
TGTGCCAGCAGCCAGGCCCGGGGATCTGGAAACACCATATATTTT
CASSQARGSGNTIYF
>-|TRBJ1-1|-|TRBV7-7
TGTGCCAGCAGCTTAAGCGAGAACACTGAAGCTTTCTTT
CASSLSENTEAFF
>-|TRBJ2-7|TRBD1|TRBV10-3
TGTGCCATCAGTGACGGACAGGGGGCGGGCGAGCAGTACTTC
CAISDGQGAGEQYF
>-|TRBJ1-1|-|TRBV15
TGTGCCACCAGCATCTGGGGAGCGCGGGCGGGAATGAACACTGAAGCTTTCTTT
CATSIWGARAGMNTEAFF
>once|TRBJ2-7|-|TRBV24-1
TGTGCCACCAGTGTTTTGGTAACTGAGCAGTACTTC
CATSVLVTEQYF
>-|TRBJ2-2|TRBD1|TRBV10-1
TGCGCCAGCAGTGGTTGGGACAGGGGCACCGGGGAGCTGTTTTTT
CASSGWDRGTGELFF
>-|TRBJ2-2|-|TRBV6-5
TGTGCCAGCAACGCGGGTCGGACCGGGGAGCTGTTTTTT
CASNAGRTGELFF
>-|TRBJ2-7|-|TRBV7-9
TGTGCCAGCAGCCCAGGTCACGAGCAGTACTTC
CASSPGHEQYF
>-|TRBJ2-6|TRBD2|TRBV6-1
TGTGCCAGCAGTGCATCGGGACTAGCGGGAGCAGGGGCCAACGTCCTGACTTTC
CASSASGLAGAGANVLTF
>-|TRBJ2-3|TRBD1|TRBV7-2
TGTGCCAGCAGCTTAGGGACAGGGGTTGCGGATACGCAGTATTTT
CASSLGTGVADTQYF
>-|TRBJ2-4|TRBD1|TRBV19
TGTGCCAGTAGTCCCCCCCTCGGCACAGGGGGAGGCAAAAACATTCAGTACTTC
CASSPPLGTGGGKNIQYF